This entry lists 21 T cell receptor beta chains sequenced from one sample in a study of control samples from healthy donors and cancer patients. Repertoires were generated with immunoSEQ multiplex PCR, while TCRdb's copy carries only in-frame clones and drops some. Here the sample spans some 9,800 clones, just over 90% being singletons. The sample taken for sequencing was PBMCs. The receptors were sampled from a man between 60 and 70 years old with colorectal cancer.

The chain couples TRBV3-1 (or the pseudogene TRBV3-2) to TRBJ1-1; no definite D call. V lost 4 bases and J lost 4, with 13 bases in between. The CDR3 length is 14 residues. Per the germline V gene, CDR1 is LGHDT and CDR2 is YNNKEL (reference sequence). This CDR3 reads CASSLARVGTEAFF. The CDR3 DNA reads TGTGCCAGCAGCCTCGCCCGGGTCGGCACTGAAGCTTTCTTT.

CDR3 coding DNA: TGTGCCAGTAGTTCGCAGGGCTACGAGCAGTACTTC. Translating it yields CASSSQGYEQYF. J is TRBJ2-7 and V is TRBV19; perhaps TRBD1 as D (5 bases). This CDR3 contains 12 residues. V lost 5 bases and J 3 bases, leaving 8 bases between the germline ends. Germline values: CDR1 LNHDA, CDR2 SQIVND (reference sequence).

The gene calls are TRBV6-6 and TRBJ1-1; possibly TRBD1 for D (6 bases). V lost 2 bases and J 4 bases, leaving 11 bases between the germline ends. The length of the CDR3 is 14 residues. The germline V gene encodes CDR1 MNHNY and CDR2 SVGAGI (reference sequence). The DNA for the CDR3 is TGTGCCAGCAGTTACCTAACAGGGCCCACTGAAGCTTTCTTT. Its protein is CASSYLTGPTEAFF.

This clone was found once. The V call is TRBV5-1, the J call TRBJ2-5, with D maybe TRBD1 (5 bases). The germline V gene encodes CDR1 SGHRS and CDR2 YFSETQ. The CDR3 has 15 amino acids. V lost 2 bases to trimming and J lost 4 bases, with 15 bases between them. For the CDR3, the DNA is TGCGCCAGCAGCTTAATTGGGCAGGGTGGAGAGACCCAGTACTTC. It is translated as CASSLIGQGGETQYF.

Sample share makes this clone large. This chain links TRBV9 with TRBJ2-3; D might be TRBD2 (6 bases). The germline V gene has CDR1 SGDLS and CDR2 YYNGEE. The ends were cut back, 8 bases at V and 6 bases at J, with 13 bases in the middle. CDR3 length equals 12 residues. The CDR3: CARRRGTDTQYF. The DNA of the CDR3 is TGTGCCAGACGGAGAGGGACTGATACGCAGTATTTT. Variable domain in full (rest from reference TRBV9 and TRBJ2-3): DSGVTQTPKHLITATGQRVTLRCSPRSGDLSVYWYQQSLDQGLQFLIQYYNGEERAKGNILERFSAQQFPDLHSELNLSSLELGDSALYFCARRRGTDTQYFGPGTRLTVL.

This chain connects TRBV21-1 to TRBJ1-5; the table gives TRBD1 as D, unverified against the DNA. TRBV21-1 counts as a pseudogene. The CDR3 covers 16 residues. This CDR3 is CASSKAGREGNQPQHF. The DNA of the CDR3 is TGTGCCAGCAGCAAAGCGGGCAGGGAAGGCAATCAGCCCCAGCATTTT.

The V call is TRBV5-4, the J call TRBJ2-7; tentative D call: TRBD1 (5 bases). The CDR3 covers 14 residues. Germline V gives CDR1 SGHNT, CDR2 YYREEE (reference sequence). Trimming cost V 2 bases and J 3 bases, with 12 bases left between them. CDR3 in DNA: TGTGCCAGCAGCTTCCAGGGCTCAAGCTACGAGCAGTACTTC. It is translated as CASSFQGSSYEQYF.

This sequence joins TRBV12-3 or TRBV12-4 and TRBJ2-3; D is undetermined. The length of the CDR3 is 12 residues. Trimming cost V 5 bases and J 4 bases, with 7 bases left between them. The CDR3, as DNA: TGTGCCAGCAGTGTTCGGGCAGATACGCAGTATTTT. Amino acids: CASSVRADTQYF.

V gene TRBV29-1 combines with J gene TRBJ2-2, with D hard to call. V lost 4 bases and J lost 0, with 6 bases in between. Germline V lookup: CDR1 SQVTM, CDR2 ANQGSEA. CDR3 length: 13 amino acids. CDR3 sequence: CSVGQSNTGELFF. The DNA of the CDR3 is TGCAGCGTTGGCCAGTCGAACACCGGGGAGCTGTTTTTT.

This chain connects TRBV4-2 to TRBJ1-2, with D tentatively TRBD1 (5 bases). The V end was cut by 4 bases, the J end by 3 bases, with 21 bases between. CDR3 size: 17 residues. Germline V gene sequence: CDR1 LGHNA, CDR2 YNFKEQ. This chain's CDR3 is CASSLRTGTRWDYGYTF. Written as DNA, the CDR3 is TGTGCCAGCAGCCTCAGGACCGGGACCCGGTGGGACTATGGCTACACCTTC.

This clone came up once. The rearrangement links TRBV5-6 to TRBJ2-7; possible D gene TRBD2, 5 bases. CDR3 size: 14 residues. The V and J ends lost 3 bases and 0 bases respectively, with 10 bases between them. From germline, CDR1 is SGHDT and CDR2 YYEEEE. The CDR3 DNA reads TGTGCCAGCAGCTCCGGGATTAACTCCTACGAGCAGTACTTC. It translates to CASSSGINSYEQYF.

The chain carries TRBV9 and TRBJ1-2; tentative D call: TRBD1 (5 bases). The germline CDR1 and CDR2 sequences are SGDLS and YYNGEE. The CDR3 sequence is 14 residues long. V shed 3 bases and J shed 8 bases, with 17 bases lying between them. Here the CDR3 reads CASSGEGRSRGYTF. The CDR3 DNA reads TGTGCCAGCAGCGGAGAGGGGAGGAGTCGGGGCTACACCTTC.

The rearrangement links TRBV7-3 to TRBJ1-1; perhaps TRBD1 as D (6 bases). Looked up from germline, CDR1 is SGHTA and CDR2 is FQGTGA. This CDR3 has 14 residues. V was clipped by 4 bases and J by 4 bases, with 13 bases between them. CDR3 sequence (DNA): TGTGCCAGCAGCTCTACAGGGCTCGGCACTGAAGCTTTCTTT. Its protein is CASSSTGLGTEAFF. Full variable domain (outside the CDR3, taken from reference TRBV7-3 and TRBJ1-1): GAGVSQTPSNKVTEKGKYVELRCDPISGHTALYWYRQSLGQGPEFLIYFQGTGAADDSGLPNDRFFAVRPEGSVSTLKIQRTERGDSAVYLCASSSTGLGTEAFFGQGTRLTVV.

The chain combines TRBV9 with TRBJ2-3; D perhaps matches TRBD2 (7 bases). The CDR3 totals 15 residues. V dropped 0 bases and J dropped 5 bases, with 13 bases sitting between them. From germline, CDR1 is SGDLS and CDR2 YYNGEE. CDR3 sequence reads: CASSVEEGGQDTQYF. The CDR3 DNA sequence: TGTGCCAGCAGCGTAGAGGAGGGGGGGCAAGATACGCAGTATTTT.

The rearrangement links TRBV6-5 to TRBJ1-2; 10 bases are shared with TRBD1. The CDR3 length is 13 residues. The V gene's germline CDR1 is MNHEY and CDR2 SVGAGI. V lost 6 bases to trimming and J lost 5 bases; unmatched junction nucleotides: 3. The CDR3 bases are TGTGCCAGCAGCCGGGACAGGGGATATGGCTACACCTTC. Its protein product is CASSRDRGYGYTF.

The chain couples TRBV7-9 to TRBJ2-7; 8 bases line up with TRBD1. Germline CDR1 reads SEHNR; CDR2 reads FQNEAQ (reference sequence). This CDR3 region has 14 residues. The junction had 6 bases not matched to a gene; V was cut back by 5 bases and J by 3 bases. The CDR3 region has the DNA TGTGCCAGCAGCACGACGACAGGGGTCTACGAGCAGTACTTC. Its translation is CASSTTTGVYEQYF. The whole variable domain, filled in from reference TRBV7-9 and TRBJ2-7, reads DTGVSQNPRHKITKRGQNVTFRCDPISEHNRLYWYRQTLGQGPEFLTYFQNEAQLEKSRLLSDRFSAERPKGSFSTLEIQRTEQGDSAMYLCASSTTTGVYEQYFGPGTRLTVT.

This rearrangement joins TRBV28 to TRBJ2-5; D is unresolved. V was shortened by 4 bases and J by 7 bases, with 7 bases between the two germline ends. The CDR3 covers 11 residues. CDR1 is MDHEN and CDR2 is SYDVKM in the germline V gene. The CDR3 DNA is TGTGCCAGCAGTTCTCTCGGGACCCAGTACTTC. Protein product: CASSSLGTQYF.

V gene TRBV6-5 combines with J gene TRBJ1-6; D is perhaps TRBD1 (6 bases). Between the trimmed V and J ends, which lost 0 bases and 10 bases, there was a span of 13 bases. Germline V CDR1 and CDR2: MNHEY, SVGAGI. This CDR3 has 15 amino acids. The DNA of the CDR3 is TGTGCCAGCAGTTACTCAACACAGGGTGGATCACCCCTCCACTTT. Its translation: CASSYSTQGGSPLHF.

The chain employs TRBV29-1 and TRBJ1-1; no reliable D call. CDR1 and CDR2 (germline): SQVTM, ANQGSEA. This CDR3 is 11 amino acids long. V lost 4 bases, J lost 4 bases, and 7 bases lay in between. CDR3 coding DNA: TGCAGCGTTGTCCGGGGCACTGAAGCTTTCTTT. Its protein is CSVVRGTEAFF.

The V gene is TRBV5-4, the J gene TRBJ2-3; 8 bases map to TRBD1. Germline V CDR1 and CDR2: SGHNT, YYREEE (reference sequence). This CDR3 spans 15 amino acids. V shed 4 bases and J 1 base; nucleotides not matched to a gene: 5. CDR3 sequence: CASSPQGAGTDTQYF. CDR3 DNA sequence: TGTGCCAGCAGCCCTCAGGGGGCGGGCACAGATACGCAGTATTTT.

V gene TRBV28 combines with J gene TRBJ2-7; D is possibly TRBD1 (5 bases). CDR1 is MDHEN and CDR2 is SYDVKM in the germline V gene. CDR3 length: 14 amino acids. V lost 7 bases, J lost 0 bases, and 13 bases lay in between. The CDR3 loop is CASTRSRVSYEQYF. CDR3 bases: TGTGCCAGCACTCGAAGCAGGGTCTCCTACGAGCAGTACTTC.